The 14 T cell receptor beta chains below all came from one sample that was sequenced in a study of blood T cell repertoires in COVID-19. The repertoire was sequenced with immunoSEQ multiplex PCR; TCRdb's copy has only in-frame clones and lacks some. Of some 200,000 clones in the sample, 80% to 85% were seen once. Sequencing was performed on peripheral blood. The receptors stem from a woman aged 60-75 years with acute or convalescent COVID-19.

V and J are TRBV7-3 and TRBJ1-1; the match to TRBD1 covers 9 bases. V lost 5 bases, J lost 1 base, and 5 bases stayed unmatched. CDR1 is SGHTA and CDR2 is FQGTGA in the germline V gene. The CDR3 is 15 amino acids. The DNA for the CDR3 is TGTGCCAGCAGCACACAGGGGGCCAAGAACACTGAAGCTTTCTTT. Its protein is CASSTQGAKNTEAFF.

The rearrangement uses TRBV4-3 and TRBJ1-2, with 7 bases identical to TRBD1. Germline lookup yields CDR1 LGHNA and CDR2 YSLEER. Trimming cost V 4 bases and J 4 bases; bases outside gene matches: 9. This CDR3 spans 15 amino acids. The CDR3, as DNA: TGCGCCAGCAGCCGCGACTCGCAGGGGGTCTATGGCTACACCTTC. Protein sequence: CASSRDSQGVYGYTF.

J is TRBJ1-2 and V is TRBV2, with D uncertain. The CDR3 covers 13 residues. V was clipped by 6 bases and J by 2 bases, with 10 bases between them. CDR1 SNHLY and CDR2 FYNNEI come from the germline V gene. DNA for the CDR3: TGTGCCAGCAGGGCACAGCTGAACTATGGCTACACCTTC. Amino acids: CASRAQLNYGYTF.

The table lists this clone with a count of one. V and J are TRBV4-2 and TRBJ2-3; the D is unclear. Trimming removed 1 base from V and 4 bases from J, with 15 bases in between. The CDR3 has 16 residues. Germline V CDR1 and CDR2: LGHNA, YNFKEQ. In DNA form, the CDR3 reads TGTGCCAGCAGCCAAGTAGTCAAATTGAGGTCAGATACGCAGTATTTT. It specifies CASSQVVKLRSDTQYF.

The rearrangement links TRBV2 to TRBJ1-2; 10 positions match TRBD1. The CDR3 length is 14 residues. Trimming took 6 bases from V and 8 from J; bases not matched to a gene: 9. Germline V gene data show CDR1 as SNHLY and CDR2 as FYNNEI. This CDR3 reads CASRDPGQGFGYTF. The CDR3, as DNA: TGTGCCAGCAGGGATCCGGGACAGGGGTTCGGCTACACCTTC.

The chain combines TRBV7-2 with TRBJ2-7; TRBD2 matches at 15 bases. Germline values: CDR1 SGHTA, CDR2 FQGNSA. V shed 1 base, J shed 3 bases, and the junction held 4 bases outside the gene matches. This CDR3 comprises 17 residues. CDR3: CASSLVPGLAGGYEQYF. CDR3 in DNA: TGTGCCAGCAGCTTAGTCCCGGGACTAGCGGGGGGCTACGAGCAGTACTTC.

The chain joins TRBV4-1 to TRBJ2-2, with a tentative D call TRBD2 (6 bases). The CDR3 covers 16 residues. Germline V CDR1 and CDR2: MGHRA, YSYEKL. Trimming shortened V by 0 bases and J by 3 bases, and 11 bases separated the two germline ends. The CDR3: CASSQEREPYTGELFF. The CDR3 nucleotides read TGCGCCAGCAGCCAAGAACGGGAGCCTTACACCGGGGAGCTGTTTTTT.

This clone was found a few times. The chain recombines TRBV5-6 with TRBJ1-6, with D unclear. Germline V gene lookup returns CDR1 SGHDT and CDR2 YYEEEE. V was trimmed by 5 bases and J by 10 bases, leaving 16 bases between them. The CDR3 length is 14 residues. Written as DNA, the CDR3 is TGTGCCAGCAGGCCCAGGTCCGGGGTGTCACCCCTCCACTTT. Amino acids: CASRPRSGVSPLHF.

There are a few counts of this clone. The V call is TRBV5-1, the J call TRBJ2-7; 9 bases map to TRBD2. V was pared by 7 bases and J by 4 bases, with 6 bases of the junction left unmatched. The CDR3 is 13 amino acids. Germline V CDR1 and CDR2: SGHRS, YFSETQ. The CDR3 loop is CASQETSGYEQYF. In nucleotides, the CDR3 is TGCGCCAGCCAGGAGACTAGCGGATACGAGCAGTACTTC. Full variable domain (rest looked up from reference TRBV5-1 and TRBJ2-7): KAGVTQTPRYLIKTRGQQVTLSCSPISGHRSVSWYQQTPGQGLQFLFEYFSETQRNKGNFPGRFSGRQFSNSRSEMNVSTLELGDSALYLCASQETSGYEQYFGPGTRLTVT.

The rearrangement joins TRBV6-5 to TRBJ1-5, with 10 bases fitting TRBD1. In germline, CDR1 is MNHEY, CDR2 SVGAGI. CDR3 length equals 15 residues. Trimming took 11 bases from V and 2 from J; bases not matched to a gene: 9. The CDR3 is CAPLSGTGGNQPQHF. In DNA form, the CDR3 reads TGTGCCCCCCTTTCGGGGACAGGGGGCAATCAGCCCCAGCATTTT.

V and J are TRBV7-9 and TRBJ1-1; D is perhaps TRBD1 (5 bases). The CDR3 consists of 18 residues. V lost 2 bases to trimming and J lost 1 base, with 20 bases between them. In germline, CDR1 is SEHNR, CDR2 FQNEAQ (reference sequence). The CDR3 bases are TGTGCCAGCAGCTTATCTCTCTCGGGGGTAGGGGAGAACACTGAAGCTTTCTTT. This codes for CASSLSLSGVGENTEAFF.

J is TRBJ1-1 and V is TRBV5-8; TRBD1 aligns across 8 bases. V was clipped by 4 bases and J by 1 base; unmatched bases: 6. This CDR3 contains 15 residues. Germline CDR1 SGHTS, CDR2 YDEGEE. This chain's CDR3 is CASSPRGRGNTEAFF. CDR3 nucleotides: TGTGCCAGCAGCCCCAGGGGGCGCGGGAACACTGAAGCTTTCTTT.

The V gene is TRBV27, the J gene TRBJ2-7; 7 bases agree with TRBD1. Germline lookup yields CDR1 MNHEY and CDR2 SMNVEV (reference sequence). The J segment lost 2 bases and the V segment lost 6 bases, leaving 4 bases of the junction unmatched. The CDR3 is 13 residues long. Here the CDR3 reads CASRKTGTYEQYF. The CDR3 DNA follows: TGTGCCAGCAGGAAGACAGGGACCTACGAGCAGTACTTC.

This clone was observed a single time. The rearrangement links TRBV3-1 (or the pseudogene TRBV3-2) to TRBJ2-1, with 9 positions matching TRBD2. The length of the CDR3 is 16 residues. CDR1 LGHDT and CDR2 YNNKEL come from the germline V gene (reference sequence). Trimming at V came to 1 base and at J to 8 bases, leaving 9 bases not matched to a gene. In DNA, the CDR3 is TGTGCCAGCAGCCAAGGCCTGGCTAGCGGGGAGCATGAGCAGTTCTTC. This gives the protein CASSQGLASGEHEQFF.